The 27 T cell receptor beta chains in this list originate from one sample, sequenced in a study of beta chain features in type 1 diabetes. The authors reverse transcribed all of the isolated RNA, so sequencing captured expressed TCRB transcripts. Assay used: immunoSEQ multiplex PCR; TCRdb lists only in-frame clones, some missing. Among 200,000 to 300,000 clones, 68% were seen once, and the ten largest hold 0.053%. Sequencing was performed on naive CD4+ T cells from blood. These receptors were obtained from a man aged 30-40 years in good health.

The V call is TRBV5-1, the J call TRBJ2-5, with 7 bases matching TRBD1. The trim removed 1 base at V and 2 bases at J, leaving 5 bases unmatched. The CDR3 consists of 15 residues. Germline V gives CDR1 SGHRS, CDR2 YFSETQ. CDR3 bases: TGCGCCAGCAGCTTGAGTGGGACAGAACAAGAGACCCAGTACTTC. Translated, it gives CASSLSGTEQETQYF.

The V call is TRBV30, the J call TRBJ1-5, with D possibly TRBD1 on 5 matching bases. The CDR3 extends over 14 amino acids. Trimming removed 0 bases from V and 4 bases from J, with 10 bases in between. CDR1 is GTSNPN, CDR2 SVGIG, per germline (reference sequence). In nucleotides, the CDR3 is TGTGCCTGGAGTGTGGGGCAGAATAATCAGCCCCAGCATTTT. Translation gives CAWSVGQNNQPQHF. Supplemented by reference TRBV30 and TRBJ1-5, the full variable domain reads SQTIHQWPATLVQPVGSPLSLECTVEGTSNPNLYWYRQAAGRGLQLLFYSVGIGQISSEVPQNLSASRPQDRQFILSSKKLLLSDSGFYLCAWSVGQNNQPQHFGDGTRLSIL.

The chain has TRBV9 and TRBJ2-1; D is unresolved. V lost 1 base and J 0 bases, leaving 14 bases between the germline ends. This CDR3 region has 17 residues. Germline values: CDR1 SGDLS, CDR2 YYNGEE. The CDR3 spells CASSVLDGQSSYNEQFF. Here the CDR3 DNA reads TGTGCCAGCAGCGTATTAGACGGGCAGAGCTCCTACAATGAGCAGTTCTTC. The full variable domain, rest sourced from reference TRBV9 and TRBJ2-1, is DSGVTQTPKHLITATGQRVTLRCSPRSGDLSVYWYQQSLDQGLQFLIQYYNGEERAKGNILERFSAQQFPDLHSELNLSSLELGDSALYFCASSVLDGQSSYNEQFFGPGTRLTVL.

The count of this clone is one. The genes are TRBV27 and TRBJ2-2, with 9 bases lining up with TRBD1. Unmatched junction bases numbered 3, after V lost 2 bases and J lost 5 bases. The CDR3 is made up of 15 amino acids. Germline V gene sequence: CDR1 MNHEY, CDR2 SMNVEV (reference sequence). The CDR3 spells CASSLRDRVTGELFF. In DNA form, the CDR3 reads TGTGCCAGCAGTTTAAGGGACAGGGTTACCGGGGAGCTGTTTTTT.

The J gene is TRBJ1-5, the V gene TRBV29-1, with D possibly being TRBD1 (5 bases). V lost 6 bases to trimming and J lost 7 bases, with 16 bases between them. The CDR3 has 13 residues. CDR1 is SQVTM, CDR2 ANQGSEA, per germline. CDR3 region: CSVATGLRQPQHF. The DNA for the CDR3 is TGCAGCGTAGCTACAGGATTGCGACAGCCCCAGCATTTT.

The chain employs TRBV30 and TRBJ1-5; D is undetermined. Per the germline V gene, CDR1 is GTSNPN and CDR2 is SVGIG (reference sequence). V lost 3 bases and J 4 bases, leaving 7 bases between the germline ends. The CDR3 runs 12 residues. In nucleotides, the CDR3 is TGTGCCTGGAGAGCAACTAATCAGCCCCAGCATTTT. Translating gives CAWRATNQPQHF.

The J gene is TRBJ1-1, the V gene TRBV30; no reliable D call. CDR1 is GTSNPN and CDR2 is SVGIG in the germline V gene (reference sequence). Deletions cut 4 bases from V and 11 bases from J, with 17 bases between. This CDR3 has 12 residues. CDR3 in amino acids: CAWTWQAEVAFF. The DNA of the CDR3 is TGTGCCTGGACGTGGCAGGCTGAAGTGGCTTTCTTT. Variable domain in full (rest from reference TRBV30 and TRBJ1-1): SQTIHQWPATLVQPVGSPLSLECTVEGTSNPNLYWYRQAAGRGLQLLFYSVGIGQISSEVPQNLSASRPQDRQFILSSKKLLLSDSGFYLCAWTWQAEVAFFGQGTRLTVV.

The CDR3 protein is CASSLGQGNVLTF. The CDR3 DNA reads as TGCGCCAGCAGCTTGGGCCAGGGCAACGTCCTGACTTTC. V usage is TRBV5-1 and J usage is TRBJ2-6, with D possibly TRBD1 on 5 matching bases. CDR3 length: 13 residues. The ends were cut back, 0 bases at V and 9 bases at J, with 7 bases in the middle. Germline CDR1 and CDR2: SGHRS and YFSETQ.

The rearrangement links TRBV29-1 to TRBJ2-1; 10 bases line up with TRBD2. The CDR3 has 14 amino acids. The V gene's germline CDR1 is SQVTM and CDR2 ANQGSEA. J gave up 2 bases and V 5 bases, and 3 bases lay outside the gene matches. DNA for the CDR3: TGCAGCGTTCTAGCGGGAGACCCCTACAATGAGCAGTTCTTC. Protein: CSVLAGDPYNEQFF.

V usage is TRBV28 and J usage is TRBJ2-7; a weak D match, TRBD1 (6 bases). The CDR3 length is 12 residues. Germline CDR1 MDHEN, CDR2 SYDVKM. V lost 2 bases to trimming and J lost 8 bases, with 10 bases between them. The CDR3 protein is CASSLNGQQQYF. The CDR3 nucleotides are TGTGCCAGCAGTTTAAACGGACAGCAGCAGTACTTC.

The rearrangement uses TRBV30 and TRBJ2-1; 9 nucleotides match TRBD2. Germline CDR1 GTSNPN, CDR2 SVGIG (reference sequence). The length of the CDR3 is 15 residues. Trimming cost V 3 bases and J 2 bases; bases outside gene matches: 5. The CDR3 protein is CAWSLLAGTYNEQFF. The CDR3 DNA reads TGTGCCTGGAGCCTTCTAGCGGGGACCTACAATGAGCAGTTCTTC.

This rearrangement joins TRBV7-2 to TRBJ2-1, with 8 bases matching TRBD1. Looked up from germline, CDR1 is SGHTA and CDR2 is FQGNSA. This CDR3 contains 15 residues. V was clipped by 5 bases and J by 8 bases; unmatched bases: 11. CDR3 amino acids: CASSQGGGTGYEQFF. The CDR3 nucleotides are TGTGCCAGCAGCCAAGGTGGCGGGACAGGCTATGAGCAGTTCTTC.

The chain is built from TRBV7-9 and TRBJ2-1; 9 bases match TRBD2. Trimming removed 8 bases from V and 6 bases from J; junction bases left unmatched: 5. CDR3 length: 13 residues. Germline V lookup: CDR1 SEHNR, CDR2 FQNEAQ (reference sequence). CDR3 nucleotide sequence: TGTGCCAGCTTAGCGGGAGCCTTCAATGAGCAGTTCTTC. This codes for CASLAGAFNEQFF. The whole variable domain, remainder taken from reference TRBV7-9 and TRBJ2-1, is DTGVSQNPRHKITKRGQNVTFRCDPISEHNRLYWYRQTLGQGPEFLTYFQNEAQLEKSRLLSDRFSAERPKGSFSTLEIQRTEQGDSAMYLCASLAGAFNEQFFGPGTRLTVL.

This chain joins TRBV7-2 and TRBJ1-5; D is unresolved. CDR3 length: 13 residues. The V end lost 5 bases, the J end lost 2 bases, and 7 bases lay between the germline ends. Per germline, CDR1 SGHTA and CDR2 FQGNSA. The CDR3 nucleotides are TGTGCCAGCAGCCTCGACGGCAATCAGCCCCAGCATTTT. Amino acid sequence: CASSLDGNQPQHF. The complete variable domain, with remaining parts taken from reference TRBV7-2 and TRBJ1-5, reads GAGVSQSPSNKVTEKGKDVELRCDPISGHTALYWYRQSLGQGLEFLIYFQGNSAPDKSGLPSDRFSAERTGGSVSTLTIQRTQQEDSAVYLCASSLDGNQPQHFGDGTRLSIL.

The chain joins TRBV18 to TRBJ2-5, with a weak D call TRBD1 (5 bases). This CDR3 comprises 15 residues. Germline loops: CDR1 KGHSH, CDR2 LQKENI. Trimming left V 3 bases short and J 3 bases short, with 14 bases between. CDR3 region: CASSPQVAREETQYF. The DNA of the CDR3 is TGTGCCAGCTCACCCCAAGTGGCCAGGGAAGAGACCCAGTACTTC.

The sample holds a few counts of this clone. The same CDR3 is also encoded by other DNA sequences in this sample. The chain employs TRBV11-2 and TRBJ2-1; tentative D call: TRBD1 (6 bases). CDR1 is SGHAT and CDR2 is FQNNGV in the germline V gene. Trimming removed 4 bases from V and 7 bases from J, with 8 bases in between. This CDR3 region has 12 residues. The CDR3 protein is CASSSQGNEQFF. The DNA of the CDR3 is TGTGCCAGCAGCTCCCAGGGGAATGAGCAGTTCTTC.

In its sample, this clone was seen a few times. J is TRBJ1-1 and V is TRBV7-9, with D unresolved. Trimming shortened V by 3 bases and J by 6 bases, and 11 bases separated the two germline ends. Germline CDR1 is SEHNR and CDR2 is FQNEAQ (reference sequence). The CDR3 has 13 amino acids. CDR3 region: CASSLAEGSEAFF. The CDR3 nucleotides read TGTGCCAGCAGCTTGGCGGAAGGATCTGAAGCTTTCTTT.

This clone turned up a few times. The chain employs TRBV30 and TRBJ2-7, with TRBD1 as a possible D gene (6 bases). V was clipped by 4 bases and J by 4 bases, with 8 bases between them. The CDR3 consists of 11 residues. Germline assignment: CDR1 GTSNPN and CDR2 SVGIG (reference sequence). The DNA of the CDR3 is TGTGCCTGGACAGGGGAATACGAGCAGTACTTC. This encodes CAWTGEYEQYF.

The V and J genes are TRBV29-1 and TRBJ2-1; the match to TRBD2 covers 8 bases. The CDR3 extends over 13 amino acids. Unmatched junction bases numbered 6, after V lost 8 bases and J lost 3 bases. CDR1 is SQVTM and CDR2 is ANQGSEA in the germline V gene. The CDR3 DNA reads TGCAGCACCTCCGGGACTAGCTACAATGAGCAGTTCTTC. Amino acid sequence: CSTSGTSYNEQFF.

This chain links TRBV30 with TRBJ1-3; D might be TRBD1 (5 bases). The germline V and J ends were trimmed by 4 bases and 0 bases, with 10 bases remaining between them. This CDR3 region has 14 residues. Germline-derived CDR1 and CDR2 are GTSNPN and SVGIG (reference sequence). CDR3 sequence: CAWKTGHSGNTIYF. The CDR3 coding sequence is TGTGCCTGGAAAACAGGCCACTCTGGAAACACCATATATTTT.

The chain recombines TRBV28 with TRBJ2-7; TRBD2 matches at 11 bases. Germline V gene lookup returns CDR1 MDHEN and CDR2 SYDVKM. The trim removed 7 bases at V and 0 bases at J, leaving 5 bases unmatched. CDR3 length: 15 amino acids. In nucleotides, the CDR3 is TGTGCCAGCAACCGACTAGCGGGGTACTCCTACGAGCAGTACTTC. Translation gives CASNRLAGYSYEQYF.

This chain joins TRBV7-9 and TRBJ2-1; TRBD2 aligns across 7 bases. Germline lookup yields CDR1 SEHNR and CDR2 FQNEAQ (reference sequence). There are 12 residues in the CDR3. The J segment lost 12 bases and the V segment lost 4 bases, leaving 6 bases of the junction unmatched. CDR3 in amino acids: CASSSSSGRQFF. The CDR3 coding sequence is TGTGCCAGCAGCTCGTCTAGCGGACGGCAGTTCTTC.

This clone has just one count. This chain links TRBV2 with TRBJ1-6; D is possibly TRBD1 (5 bases). The V end lost 7 bases, the J end lost 12 bases, and 13 bases lay between the germline ends. The germline gives CDR1 SNHLY, CDR2 FYNNEI. This CDR3 contains 12 residues. The CDR3 DNA follows: TGTGCCAGCATCAGGGTGGGATTACCCCTCCACTTT. It specifies CASIRVGLPLHF.

The chain recombines TRBV2 with TRBJ2-1; possible D gene TRBD2, 6 bases. CDR1 is SNHLY, CDR2 FYNNEI, per germline. Trimming cost V 5 bases and J 4 bases, with 9 bases left between them. The CDR3 is 13 amino acids. CDR3 residues: CASSNGRYNEQFF. In nucleotides, the CDR3 is TGTGCCAGCAGTAACGGGAGATACAATGAGCAGTTCTTC.

This rearrangement joins TRBV20-1 to TRBJ2-1, with D unresolved. The CDR3 runs to 11 residues. V dropped 6 bases and J dropped 6 bases, with 9 bases sitting between them. Germline V lookup: CDR1 DFQATT, CDR2 SNEGSKA (reference sequence). This chain's CDR3 is CSAPAVNEQFF. CDR3 nucleotide sequence: TGCAGTGCCCCGGCCGTCAATGAGCAGTTCTTC.

V is TRBV30 and J is TRBJ2-3; TRBD2 is a possible D gene (6 bases). The V and J ends lost 3 bases and 4 bases respectively, with 17 bases between them. The CDR3 covers 15 residues. From germline, CDR1 is GTSNPN and CDR2 SVGIG (reference sequence). The CDR3 loop is CAWSPTSLAADTQYF. In DNA, the CDR3 is TGTGCCTGGAGCCCCACTTCACTAGCTGCAGATACGCAGTATTTT.

The CDR3 loop reads CASSPSPGDEQFF. CDR3 in DNA: TGTGCCAGCAGCCCGAGCCCCGGGGATGAGCAGTTCTTC. J is TRBJ2-1 and V is TRBV9; D possibly corresponds to TRBD2 (5 bases). Trimming took off 4 bases at V and 8 bases at J, with 13 bases between the two ends. There are 13 residues in the CDR3. CDR1 and CDR2 from the germline V gene are SGDLS and YYNGEE.